This TCR beta chain came from a study of T cell repertoires in cytomegalovirus infection (dated 2019 in TCRdb). About the investigation overall: Recently identified HLA-C-restricted CMV epitopes, whose presentation resists viral immunomodulation, were targeted by peptide stimulations together with well-studied HLA-B-restricted epitopes. Donor HLA type was relevant to the analysis, because carriage of CMV infection together with the matching HLA type was indicated by public TCR beta signatures.

According to the study, the label for this sample's treatment or condition signals: in vitro stimulation with specific CMV peptide epitopes to enrich CMV-specific T cells. Paper-wide results and their limitations: In the ex vivo response, HLA-C-restricted CMV-specific TCR beta clonotypes were dominant, and in two of eight donors the single most frequent clonotype came from this HLA-C-restricted group. In both this cohort and an independent roughly 330-donor cohort, the cumulative frequency of public TCR beta family members distinguished carriers of CMV infection plus the relevant HLA type.

The junction carries 8 bases between V and J, which are trimmed by 5 bases and 6 bases respectively. Reading from cysteine to phenylalanine, the CDR3 counts 12 amino acids. The retained sequence is limited to the CDR3, 36 bases, with the frame set at the first base. Taken from the germline V gene (reference sequence), the CDR1 and CDR2 loops are LNHDA and SQIVND. This clonotype was observed a few times. It lacks a known antigen. The record has no base qualities; no much larger clone is one base away. The sequencer was an Illumina HiSeq 1500. The raw public reads went through TCRdb reprocessing: fastp at Q25, MiXCR clone calling, in-frame beta chains kept. Rows with one shared CDR3 protein collapse into an entry with the most common genes and DNA. Present in this sample are about half a million distinct CDR3 sequences, about 44% of which were seen just once. Clones ranked in the top ten supply roughly two fifths of the sample.

The source of this sequence is a human donor in good health (CMV status not recorded). Some clones in this sample may be carry-over from other donors' samples. Here the sequenced sample was cultured PBMCs, taken from culture after CMV antigen stimulation. This receptor chain uses TRBV19 and TRBJ2-1, with the identity of the D gene unclear. The nucleotide sequence is TGTGCCAGTAGTTTTCGTCTCAATGAGCAGTTCTTC. The encoded protein is CASSFRLNEQFF.